This T cell receptor beta chain was documented in a study of blood T cell repertoires in COVID-19. Overall study context: Sources were T cells, B-cell-depleted T cells, or PBMCs; the material itself was cDNA or gDNA.

The authors' processing: Reference gene primer amplification gave estimated nucleated cell counts. The protocol was immunoSEQ multiplex PCR, while the TCRdb copy is restricted to in-frame clones and leaves out a portion. The V and J calls and the clone size are those of that table, but D and trimming were determined from the DNA. The data hold around 300,000 clones, with 90% observed a single time. The CDR3 is made up of 15 amino acids. Germline V CDR1 and CDR2: PRHDT, FYEKMQ (reference sequence). The J segment lost 2 bases and the V segment lost 5 bases, leaving 6 bases of the junction unmatched. The sequence derives from a woman under 30 with acute COVID-19. The rearrangement joins TRBV13 to TRBJ2-7, with TRBD1 identical over 10 bases. Material: PBMCs or T cells enriched from blood (not recorded which). The CDR3 coding sequence is TGTGCCAGCAGCCGCCGGGACAGGGGTACCTACGAGCAGTACTTC. Translation gives CASSRRDRGTYEQYF.